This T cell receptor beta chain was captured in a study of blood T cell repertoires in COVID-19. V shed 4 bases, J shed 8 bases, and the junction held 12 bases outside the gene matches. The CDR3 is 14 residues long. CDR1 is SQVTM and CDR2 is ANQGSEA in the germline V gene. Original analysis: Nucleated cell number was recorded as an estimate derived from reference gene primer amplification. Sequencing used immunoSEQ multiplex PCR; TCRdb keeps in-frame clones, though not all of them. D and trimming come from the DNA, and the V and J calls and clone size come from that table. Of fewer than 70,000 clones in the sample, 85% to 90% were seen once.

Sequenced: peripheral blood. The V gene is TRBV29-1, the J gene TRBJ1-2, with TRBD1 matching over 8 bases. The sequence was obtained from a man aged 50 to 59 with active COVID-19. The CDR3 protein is CSVGRSAGGQGYTF. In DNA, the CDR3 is TGCAGCGTTGGGAGAAGTGCAGGGGGCCAAGGCTACACCTTC.